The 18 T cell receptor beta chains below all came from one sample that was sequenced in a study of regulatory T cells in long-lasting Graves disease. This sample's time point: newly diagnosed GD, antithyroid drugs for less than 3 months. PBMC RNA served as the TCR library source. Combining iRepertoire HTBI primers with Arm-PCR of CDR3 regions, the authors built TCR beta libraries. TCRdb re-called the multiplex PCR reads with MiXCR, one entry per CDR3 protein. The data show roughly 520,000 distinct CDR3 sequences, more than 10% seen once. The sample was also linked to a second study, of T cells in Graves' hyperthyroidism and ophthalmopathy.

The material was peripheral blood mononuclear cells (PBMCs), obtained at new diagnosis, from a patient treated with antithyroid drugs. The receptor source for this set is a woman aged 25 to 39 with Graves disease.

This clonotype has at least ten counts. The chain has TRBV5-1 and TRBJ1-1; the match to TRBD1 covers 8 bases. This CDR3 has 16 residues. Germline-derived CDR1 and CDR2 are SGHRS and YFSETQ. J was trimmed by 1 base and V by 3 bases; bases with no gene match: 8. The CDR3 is CASSWGDRPANTEAFF. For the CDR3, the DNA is TGCGCCAGCAGCTGGGGGGACAGGCCCGCGAACACTGAAGCTTTCTTT.

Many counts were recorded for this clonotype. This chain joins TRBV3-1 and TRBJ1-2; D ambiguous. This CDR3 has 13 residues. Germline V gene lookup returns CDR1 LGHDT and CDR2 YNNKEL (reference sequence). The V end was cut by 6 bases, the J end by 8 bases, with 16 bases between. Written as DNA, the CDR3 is TGTGCCAGCAGTCAGGTTAGCGCCAGGGGCTACACCTTC. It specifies CASSQVSARGYTF.

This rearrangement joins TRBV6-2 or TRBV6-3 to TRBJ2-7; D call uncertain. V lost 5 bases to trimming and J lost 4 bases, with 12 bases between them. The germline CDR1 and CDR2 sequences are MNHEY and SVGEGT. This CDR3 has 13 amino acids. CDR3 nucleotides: TGTGCCAGCAGTCCGCGGATAGAATACGAGCAGTACTTC. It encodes CASSPRIEYEQYF.

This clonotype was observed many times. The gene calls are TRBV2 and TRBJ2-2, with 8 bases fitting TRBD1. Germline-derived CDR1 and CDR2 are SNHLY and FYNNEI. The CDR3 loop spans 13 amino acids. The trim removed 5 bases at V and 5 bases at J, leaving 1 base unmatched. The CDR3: CASSRTGTGELFF. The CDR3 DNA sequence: TGTGCCAGCAGTCGGACAGGGACCGGGGAGCTGTTTTTT.

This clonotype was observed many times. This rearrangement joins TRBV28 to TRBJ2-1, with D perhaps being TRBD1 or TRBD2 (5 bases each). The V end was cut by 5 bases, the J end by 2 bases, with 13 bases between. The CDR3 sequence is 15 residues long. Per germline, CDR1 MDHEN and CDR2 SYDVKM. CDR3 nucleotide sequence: TGTGCCAGCAGTGCGTACCCGGGACCCTACAATGAGCAGTTCTTC. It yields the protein CASSAYPGPYNEQFF.

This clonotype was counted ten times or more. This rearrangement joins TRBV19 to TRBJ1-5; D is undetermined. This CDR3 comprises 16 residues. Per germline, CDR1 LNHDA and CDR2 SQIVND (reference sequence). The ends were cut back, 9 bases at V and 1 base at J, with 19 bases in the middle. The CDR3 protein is CASSPWAERSNQPQHF. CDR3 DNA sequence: TGTGCCAGCTCCCCTTGGGCAGAAAGAAGCAATCAGCCCCAGCATTTT.

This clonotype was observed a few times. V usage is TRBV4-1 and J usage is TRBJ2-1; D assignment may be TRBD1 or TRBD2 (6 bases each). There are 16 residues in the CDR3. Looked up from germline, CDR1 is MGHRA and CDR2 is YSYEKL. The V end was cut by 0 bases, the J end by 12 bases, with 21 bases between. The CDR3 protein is CASSQDLQGGGVRQFF. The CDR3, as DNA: TGCGCCAGCAGCCAAGATCTACAGGGTGGCGGGGTCCGGCAGTTCTTC.

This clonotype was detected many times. CDR3 region: CSAGEQGFDYGYTF. The CDR3, as DNA: TGCAGTGCTGGGGAACAGGGTTTCGATTATGGCTACACCTTC. V gene TRBV20-1 combines with J gene TRBJ1-2; D may be TRBD1 (6 bases). In germline, CDR1 is DFQATT, CDR2 SNEGSKA (reference sequence). The CDR3 sequence is 14 residues long. The ends were cut back, 5 bases at V and 5 bases at J, with 18 bases in the middle.

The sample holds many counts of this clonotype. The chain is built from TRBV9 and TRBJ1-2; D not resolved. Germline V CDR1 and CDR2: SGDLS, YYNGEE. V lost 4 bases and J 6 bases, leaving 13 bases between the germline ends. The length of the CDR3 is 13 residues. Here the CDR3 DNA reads TGTGCCAGCAGCCCCGGTCTCGTTCATGGCTACACCTTC. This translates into CASSPGLVHGYTF. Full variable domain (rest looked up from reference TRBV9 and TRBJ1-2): DSGVTQTPKHLITATGQRVTLRCSPRSGDLSVYWYQQSLDQGLQFLIQYYNGEERAKGNILERFSAQQFPDLHSELNLSSLELGDSALYFCASSPGLVHGYTFGSGTRLTVV.

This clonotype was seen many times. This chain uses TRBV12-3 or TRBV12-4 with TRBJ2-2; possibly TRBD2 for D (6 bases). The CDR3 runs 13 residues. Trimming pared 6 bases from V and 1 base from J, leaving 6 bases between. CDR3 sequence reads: CASRGGNTGELFF. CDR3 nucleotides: TGTGCCAGCAGGGGAGGGAACACCGGGGAGCTGTTTTTT.

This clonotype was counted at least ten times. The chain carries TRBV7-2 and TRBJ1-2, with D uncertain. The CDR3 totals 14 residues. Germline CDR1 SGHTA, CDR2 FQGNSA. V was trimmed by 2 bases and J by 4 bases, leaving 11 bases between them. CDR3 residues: CASSLITWGYGYTF. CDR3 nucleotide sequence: TGTGCCAGCAGCTTAATTACATGGGGCTATGGCTACACCTTC.

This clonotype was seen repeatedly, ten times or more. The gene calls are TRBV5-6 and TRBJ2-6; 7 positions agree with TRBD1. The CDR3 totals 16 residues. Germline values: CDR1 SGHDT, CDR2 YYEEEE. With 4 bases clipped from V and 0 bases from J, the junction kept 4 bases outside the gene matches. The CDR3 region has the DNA TGTGCCAGCAGCATCGGGACAGCCTCTGGGGCCAACGTCCTGACTTTC. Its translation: CASSIGTASGANVLTF.

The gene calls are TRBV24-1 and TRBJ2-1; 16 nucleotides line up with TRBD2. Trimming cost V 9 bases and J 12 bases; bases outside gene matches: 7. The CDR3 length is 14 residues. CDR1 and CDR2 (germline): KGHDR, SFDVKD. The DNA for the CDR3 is TGTGCCACCTCAGGGACTAGCGGGAGGGTACGGCAGTTCTTC. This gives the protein CATSGTSGRVRQFF.

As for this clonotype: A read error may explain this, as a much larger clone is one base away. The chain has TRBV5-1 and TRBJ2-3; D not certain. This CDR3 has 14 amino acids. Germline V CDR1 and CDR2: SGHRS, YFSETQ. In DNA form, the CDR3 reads TGCGACAGCATTGAAGGAGCTAGTACAGATACGCAGTATTTT. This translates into CDSIEGASTDTQYF.

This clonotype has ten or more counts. The DNA of the CDR3 is TGTGCCAGCAGCCCCGATCCGGGACTAGCGGGAAATGAGCAGTTCTTC. It specifies CASSPDPGLAGNEQFF. The V gene is TRBV2, the J gene TRBJ2-1; 13 positions agree with TRBD2. This CDR3 region has 16 residues. Germline trimming cut 6 bases from V and 7 bases from J; bases unmatched to any gene: 9. Germline CDR1 and CDR2: SNHLY and FYNNEI.

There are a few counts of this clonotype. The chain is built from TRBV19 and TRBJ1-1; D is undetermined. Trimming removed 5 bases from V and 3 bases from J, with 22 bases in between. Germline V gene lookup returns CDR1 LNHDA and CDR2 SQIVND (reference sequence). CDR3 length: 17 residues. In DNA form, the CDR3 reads TGTGCCAGTAGTTTCCTTCCTCCCCTCGCGCGGGACACTGAAGCTTTCTTT. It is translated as CASSFLPPLARDTEAFF.

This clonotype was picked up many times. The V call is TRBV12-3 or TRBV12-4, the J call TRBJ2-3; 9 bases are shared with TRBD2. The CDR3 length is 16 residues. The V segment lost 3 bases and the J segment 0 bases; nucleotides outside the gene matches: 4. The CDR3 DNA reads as TGTGCCAGCAGTTTGGCGGGAGGGCCTAGCACAGATACGCAGTATTTT. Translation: CASSLAGGPSTDTQYF.

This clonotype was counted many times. The CDR3, as DNA: TGTGCCAGCAGTCGGGACTTCCCCGACTACGAGCAGTACTTC. Amino acid sequence: CASSRDFPDYEQYF. This chain connects TRBV6-1 to TRBJ2-7; D might be TRBD2 (6 bases). In germline, CDR1 is MNHNS, CDR2 SASEGT. The CDR3 extends over 14 amino acids. V was cut by 5 bases and J by 3 bases, with 14 bases left in between.